The present TCR beta chain was sequenced within a study of tissue T cells after allogeneic stem cell transplantation (dated by TCRdb to about 2022). Concerning the study at large: Over an approximately three-year period, a research-autopsy study prospectively enrolled about 7 adult allo-HCT recipients who had steroid-refractory GVHD. The human part of the study was a prospective observational study with no blinding and no randomization. Pre-transplant PBMCs were of recipient origin and were available from roughly 5 GVHD patients. Gastrointestinal GVHD was present in all GVHD patients, each of whom received several lines of GVHD-directed therapy, and five of these patients also had skin involvement. TCR beta repertoires were profiled across many tissues obtained from research autopsies of patients with and without GVHD, as well as in mouse models of GVHD. Grafts from donors were received by all GVHD patients, with several grafts being unmodified and three being CD34-selected to deplete T cells. For viably preserved blood and marrow, CD3+ T cells were flow-sorted when cell numbers permitted, and smaller samples went directly to DNA extraction. The paper as a whole reports these results and caveats: A small and clinically heterogeneous patient cohort was studied, and sampling depth was acknowledged as a limitation. In both patients and mice, T cells from blood and spleen covered only a limited part of the TCR repertoire found in tissues. Which tissue TCRs were alloreactive or antigen-specific was not determined in the study, and some of the clones might have been host cells that persisted. Within patients, how anatomically similar tissues were was a major factor shaping TCR repertoire composition, regardless of disease or transplant status. Only a few T cell clones appeared in more than one patient, yet motif-based clustering showed tissue-specific repertoire signatures that were shared between patients.

This specimen's time point label, interpreted: recipient (host-origin) PBMCs collected before allo-HCT. The library was generated by the immunoSEQ multiplex PCR assay. Adaptive Biotechnologies performed the TCRbeta CDR3 sequencing at survey depth and reported CDR3 sequences, V/J genes, productive frequency and template counts. Amplification of TCR beta CDR3 regions was performed from genomic DNA rather than from RNA. Processing in the source paper ran as follows. Jensen-Shannon divergence was used to quantify pairwise repertoire overlap between tissues, with a value of 1 meaning complete divergence and a value of 0 meaning identical repertoires. Tissues were grouped by single-linkage agglomerative hierarchical clustering of pairwise JSD values, and the clustering results were shown as dendrograms. GLIPH2 was run on all patient samples with simulation_depth 1000, kmer_min_depth 3 and cdr3_length_cutoff 8, and groups with more than two unique CDR3s were retained. In a standardized tissue-overlap score, Jaccard GLIPH-group overlap across patients was extrapolated to a standard repertoire size of 1000 clones. Associations of diversity with clinical or experimental variables used linear mixed-effect models with tissue fixed effects and individual random effects. Entries here come from immuneACCESS through TCRdb and include only in-frame sequences with V and J called. Some clones fail to appear in such tables; in the studies checked, an unresolved V gene covers under half of the shortfall, and the cause of the remainder is unknown. V and J calls and clone size are those listed in that table; D and trimming were worked out from the DNA. The sample table shows approximately 45,000 clones, and 80% to 95% are seen once. The ten top clones hold 3.5% to 4% of the sample.

This clone was observed a few times. It lacks a known antigen. Base qualities are missing; no much larger clone stands one base away. The sequence was obtained from a woman aged 35 to 69 who later had graft-versus-host disease after an allogeneic stem cell transplant. The sequencing here drew on blood, taken before transplantation.

In nucleotide form, the sequence is TGTGCCATCAGTGACGGGGGGTATGCTTTCTTT. It specifies CAISDGGYAFF. The V and J segments used are TRBV10-3 and TRBJ1-1; a tentative D call is TRBD1 (5 bases match). V loses 3 bases, J loses 11 bases, and the germline ends lie 10 bases apart. The germline V gene provides CDR1 ENHRY and CDR2 SYGVKD. CDR3 length: 11 amino acids, cysteine to phenylalanine. The retained sequence is limited to the CDR3, 33 bases, with the frame set at the first base.